The clone carrying this T cell receptor (beta chain) was seen only a few times. The data derive from a study of blood T cell repertoires in COVID-19. The study assigned cohorts using participant-reported clinical history. CDR1 is LNHDA and CDR2 is SQIVND in the germline V gene (reference sequence). With V trimmed by 7 bases and J by 8 bases, 8 bases remained unmatched. CDR3 length: 13 residues. Under the authors' procedure: Amplified reference gene primers provided the basis for estimating nucleated cell counts. Data came from immunoSEQ multiplex PCR; TCRdb stores just in-frame clones and leaves some out. V and J calls plus clone size are reproduced from that table; the DNA served to infer D and trimming. Here the sample spans 150,000 to 200,000 clones, about 90% being singletons.

Sample: PBMCs or T cells enriched from blood (not recorded which). The sequence was obtained from a human donor with acute COVID-19. The donor label of this sample is uncertain. The chain recombines TRBV19 with TRBJ1-2, with 9 positions matching TRBD1. CDR3 residues: CASTFGTGRGYTF. The CDR3, as DNA: TGTGCCAGTACCTTTGGGACAGGGAGGGGCTACACCTTC.